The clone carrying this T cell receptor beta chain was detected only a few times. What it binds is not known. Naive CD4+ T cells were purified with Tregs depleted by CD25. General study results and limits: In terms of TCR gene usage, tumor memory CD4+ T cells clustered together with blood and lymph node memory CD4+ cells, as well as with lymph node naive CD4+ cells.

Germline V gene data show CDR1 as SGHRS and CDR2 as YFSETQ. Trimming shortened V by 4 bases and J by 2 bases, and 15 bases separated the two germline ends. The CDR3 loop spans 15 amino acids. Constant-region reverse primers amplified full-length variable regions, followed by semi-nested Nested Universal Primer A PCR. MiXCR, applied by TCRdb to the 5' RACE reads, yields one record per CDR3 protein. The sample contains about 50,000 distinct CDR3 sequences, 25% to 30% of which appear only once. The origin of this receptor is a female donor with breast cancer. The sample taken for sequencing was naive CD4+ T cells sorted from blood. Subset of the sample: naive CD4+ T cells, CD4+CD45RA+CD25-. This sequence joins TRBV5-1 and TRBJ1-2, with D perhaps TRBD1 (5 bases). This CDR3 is CASSPGRGLNYGYTF. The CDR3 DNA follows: TGCGCCAGCAGCCCCGGACGGGGACTAAACTATGGCTACACCTTC.